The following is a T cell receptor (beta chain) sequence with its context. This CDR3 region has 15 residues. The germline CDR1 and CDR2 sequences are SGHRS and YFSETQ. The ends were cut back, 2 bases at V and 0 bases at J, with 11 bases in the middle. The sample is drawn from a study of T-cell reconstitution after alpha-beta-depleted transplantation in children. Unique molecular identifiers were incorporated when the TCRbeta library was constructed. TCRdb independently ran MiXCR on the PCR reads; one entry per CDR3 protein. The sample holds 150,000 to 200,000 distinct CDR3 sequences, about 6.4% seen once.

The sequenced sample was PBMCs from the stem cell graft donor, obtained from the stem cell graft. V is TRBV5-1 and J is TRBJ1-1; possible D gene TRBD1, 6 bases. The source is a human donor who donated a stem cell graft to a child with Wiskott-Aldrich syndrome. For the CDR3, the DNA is TGCGCCAGCAGCTTACCTACAGGGATGAACACTGAAGCTTTCTTT. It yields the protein CASSLPTGMNTEAFF.